This T cell receptor beta chain is from a study of type 1 and type 2 diabetes patients. On the study more broadly: The cohort mixed type 1 diabetes, type 2 diabetes and nondiabetic donors. The whole study generated approximately 19,000,000 paired-end reads.

No donor had another autoimmune disease or recent infection within four weeks. About 9.9 milliliters of peripheral blood were drawn from each donor. PCR was run on genomic DNA. The TCR beta CDR3 region was amplified using 30 forward and 13 reverse primers. TCRdb recomputed calls from the multiplex PCR reads with MiXCR, one row per CDR3 protein. This table has fewer than 300,000 distinct CDR3 sequences, approximately 45% appearing once. CDR1 is SQVTM and CDR2 is ANQGSEA in the germline V gene. V lost 3 bases and J lost 2, with 8 bases in between. This CDR3 spans 12 amino acids. The V call is TRBV29-1, the J call TRBJ2-7; D is unclear. Specimen: peripheral blood mononuclear cells (PBMCs). The receptor was derived from a man younger than 30 with type 2 diabetes. CDR3 in DNA: TGCAGCGTTGAGGCCGGAACCTACGAGCAGTACTTC. This codes for CSVEAGTYEQYF.